Each of the 6 T cell receptor beta chains below was sequenced from the same sample in a study of cytomegalovirus exposure and HLA in healthy donors. The study ran its PCR with 60 Vbeta and 13 Jbeta primers. The method was immunoSEQ multiplex PCR; TCRdb's version includes in-frame clones alone and lacks a portion of them. The table includes 150,000 to 200,000 clones, more than 70% detected once. Sequencing was done on a sample of PBMCs. These receptors were collected from a boy aged 5-17 years in good health and CMV-seronegative.

This chain joins TRBV15 and TRBJ2-7, with D perhaps matching TRBD1 (6 bases). Germline V gene sequence: CDR1 LNHNV, CDR2 YYDKDF (reference sequence). This CDR3 region has 15 residues. The V gene lost 7 bases and the J gene lost 0 bases, with 16 bases spanning the gap. CDR3 in amino acids: CATKSDRSLSYEQYF. The CDR3 DNA reads TGTGCCACCAAAAGCGACAGGAGCCTCTCCTACGAGCAGTACTTC.

The rearrangement links TRBV6-5 to TRBJ1-2, with 8 bases matching TRBD1. This CDR3 comprises 14 residues. With V trimmed by 6 bases and J by 4 bases, 7 bases remained unmatched. Germline V gives CDR1 MNHEY, CDR2 SVGAGI. In nucleotides, the CDR3 is TGTGCCAGCAGACTACAGGGGGAGGGCTATGGCTACACCTTC. This translates into CASRLQGEGYGYTF.

CDR3 amino acids: CASSIGQGGKETQYF. The CDR3 DNA reads TGTGCCAGCAGCATAGGACAGGGGGGAAAAGAGACCCAGTACTTC. The rearrangement links TRBV5-6 to TRBJ2-5; 10 nucleotides align to TRBD1. Germline lookup yields CDR1 SGHDT and CDR2 YYEEEE. Germline trimming cut 4 bases from V and 3 bases from J; bases unmatched to any gene: 6. CDR3 length equals 15 residues.

This clone was found a few times. The gene calls are TRBV7-2 and TRBJ2-2, with D maybe TRBD2 (5 bases). Trimming left V 5 bases short and J 2 bases short, with 15 bases between. The length of the CDR3 is 16 residues. Looked up from germline, CDR1 is SGHTA and CDR2 is FQGNSA. The CDR3 loop reads CASSNRGLGNTGELFF. The CDR3 coding sequence is TGTGCCAGCAGCAATAGAGGGTTAGGTAACACCGGGGAGCTGTTTTTT. Full variable domain (remainder filled in from reference TRBV7-2 and TRBJ2-2): GAGVSQSPSNKVTEKGKDVELRCDPISGHTALYWYRQSLGQGLEFLIYFQGNSAPDKSGLPSDRFSAERTGGSVSTLTIQRTQQEDSAVYLCASSNRGLGNTGELFFGEGSRLTVL.

The J gene is TRBJ2-1, the V gene TRBV15; D ambiguous. Germline V lookup: CDR1 LNHNV, CDR2 YYDKDF (reference sequence). V lost 1 base to trimming and J lost 3 bases, with 19 bases between them. There are 18 residues in the CDR3. As DNA, the CDR3 is TGTGCCACCAGCAGAGGGCTTGGTAGCACCTTACTCTACAATGAGCAGTTCTTC. Its protein product is CATSRGLGSTLLYNEQFF.

This chain links TRBV29-1 with TRBJ2-5; 13 bases are shared with TRBD2. After removal of 5 bases from V and 5 bases from J, the junction contained 5 bases not matched to a gene. This CDR3 is built from 14 residues. Per germline, CDR1 SQVTM and CDR2 ANQGSEA. DNA of the CDR3: TGCAGCGTTACTAGCGGGAGGGCCTGGGAGACCCAGTACTTC. Its protein is CSVTSGRAWETQYF.